This is a list of T cell receptor beta chains from one sample in a study of neurological immune-mediated disorders. TCRdb passed the 5' RACE reads through MiXCR, listing each CDR3 protein once. The sample gives about 62,000 distinct CDR3 sequences, roughly 4% of which show up once; under 2.5% is in the top ten. The sample comprised PBMCs. The receptors shown here come from a woman in her forties or fifties with multiple sclerosis. Both conserved end residues are part of each CDR3. A D gene is named only where the DNA matches it firmly. Clone size appears in some rows only: once, few, many, or a class for an expanded clone.

len	j_gene	abundance	v_gene	d_gene	CDR3nt	CDR3aa
14	TRBJ1-6	many	TRBV5-1	NA	TGCGCCAGCAGCTTGGGAGGGTTAGATTCACCCCTCCACTTT	CASSLGGLDSPLHF
11	TRBJ2-7	many	TRBV12-3/TRBV12-4	NA	TGTGCCAGCAGTTTACTCGACGAGCAGTACTTC	CASSLLDEQYF
16	TRBJ2-3	many	TRBV12-3/TRBV12-4	TRBD2	TGTGCCAGCAGTTCTCGGACTAGAGGCAAAGCAGATACGCAGTATTTT	CASSSRTRGKADTQYF
15	TRBJ1-5	NA	TRBV10-3	TRBD1	TGTGCCATCAGTGAAAACAGGGGGAGGAATCAGCCCCAGCATTTT	CAISENRGRNQPQHF
14	TRBJ2-5	many	TRBV5-5	TRBD1	TGTGCCAGCAGCCTAAAAGACAGGGGAGAGACCCAGTACTTC	CASSLKDRGETQYF
12	TRBJ1-2	many	TRBV6-2/TRBV6-3	NA	TGTGCCAGCAGTCTCCCGGGATATGGCTACACCTTC	CASSLPGYGYTF
13	TRBJ2-1	many	TRBV24-1	TRBD2	TGTGCCACCAGTGATCGGACTAGCTTTGAGCAGTTCTTC	CATSDRTSFEQFF
15	TRBJ2-3	many	TRBV11-2	NA	TGTGCCAGCAGCTTAGGAGGTAGCCCTGGCGATACGCAGTATTTT	CASSLGGSPGDTQYF
14	TRBJ2-3	many	TRBV3-1	TRBD1	TGTGCCAGCAGCCCACGGACAGGGGGAGATACGCAGTATTTT	CASSPRTGGDTQYF
14	TRBJ1-5	many	TRBV10-3	NA	TGTGCCATCAGTGAGTCTCCGGGCGGCCAGCCCCAGCATTTT	CAISESPGGQPQHF
17	TRBJ2-2	many	TRBV9	NA	TGTGCCAGCAGCGTAGACTTCTGGGGACAAAACACCGGGGAGCTGTTTTTT	CASSVDFWGQNTGELFF
18	TRBJ2-2	many	TRBV7-2	NA	TGTGCCAGCAGCTTAGCGTATGCGGGGGCGAGGCCAACCGGGGAGCTGTTTTTT	CASSLAYAGARPTGELFF
15	TRBJ2-2	many	TRBV29-1	NA	TGCAGCGTTGTAACGGGCCCATCGAACACCGGGGAGCTGTTTTTT	CSVVTGPSNTGELFF
11	TRBJ2-1	many	TRBV24-1	TRBD1	TGTGCCACCAGCAGGGGGAATGAGCAGTTCTTC	CATSRGNEQFF